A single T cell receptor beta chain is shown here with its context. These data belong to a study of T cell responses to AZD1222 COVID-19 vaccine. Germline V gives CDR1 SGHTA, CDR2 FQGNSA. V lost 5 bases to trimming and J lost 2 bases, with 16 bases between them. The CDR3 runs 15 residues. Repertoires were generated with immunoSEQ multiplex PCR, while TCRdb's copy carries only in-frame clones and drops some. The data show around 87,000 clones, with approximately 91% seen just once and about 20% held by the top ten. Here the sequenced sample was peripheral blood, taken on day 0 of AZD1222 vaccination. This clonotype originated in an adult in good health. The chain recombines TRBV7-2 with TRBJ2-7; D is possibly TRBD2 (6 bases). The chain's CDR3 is CASSQTPGGPYEQYF. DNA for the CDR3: TGTGCCAGCAGCCAAACCCCCGGGGGTCCCTACGAGCAGTACTTC.